This TCR beta chain was retrieved from a study of beta chain features in type 1 diabetes (dated by TCRdb to about 2018). For the study in its entirety: Patients and healthy donors did not differ in mean age, gender distribution, total cell number or subset yield. A total of roughly 100 million sorted cells were examined across all samples, and RNA yield correlated strongly with the number of cells per subset. Regulatory and stem cell-like memory subsets were isolated from only 8 patients and roughly 8 healthy donors, whereas naive and central memory subsets came from all 30 or so donors. In the study, TCRB repertoires of sorted circulating CD4+ T cell subsets from recently diagnosed type 1 diabetes patients were compared with those of matched healthy donors.

Overall study results and their limits: Type 1 diabetes patients showed a moderate but significant shortening of TCRB CDR3 length in all four CD4+ subsets. PCR might favor shorter templates, but patient and control samples were amplified and corrected together, so any skew would affect both groups equally. Because cDNA was sequenced instead of genomic DNA, activated cells with high expression could be over-represented, although the groups did not differ in activation or CD3 levels. Fewer insertions and more nucleotide deletions at VDJ recombination sites were observed in patients with type 1 diabetes, implying thymic rearrangement abnormalities. Naive, central memory and regulatory TCRB repertoires appeared more similar among patients than among healthy donors. HLA sub-analyses involved small numbers of individuals, so any influence of HLA type on TCRB rearrangement remained unresolved.

A note on this clone: Its target antigen remains unknown. One base away there is no much larger clone; base qualities are not given.

From each donor, a single peripheral blood sample of about 100 mL on average was drawn into heparinised tubes. Naive, central memory, regulatory and stem cell-like memory CD4+ T cells were sorted on a BD FACSAria II using a panel including CD45RO, CCR7, CD25, CD127, CD95 and CD27. A purity above 95% was achieved for all sorted populations. PBMCs were isolated immediately by Lymphoprep density gradient centrifugation and stained directly without culture. So that batch effects would be minimized, each experiment stained and sorted samples in pairs, pairing one healthy donor with one patient. The entire isolated RNA was reverse transcribed using the High Capacity cDNA Reverse Transcription Kit, and thus expressed TCRB transcripts were sequenced. Naive, central memory and regulatory T cell samples underwent deep immunoSEQ sequencing, averaging about 3.3 million total reads per sample. Sorted cells were lysed in RLT buffer, and RNA was extracted using DNase-treated RNeasy Micro or Mini kits according to cell number. Each cell subset was processed on its own to prevent cross-contamination, while patient and healthy donor samples were processed together. The immunoSEQ multiplex PCR was used to amplify TCRB sequences from cDNA, generating 87-bp fragments that spanned the CDR3 region. Sequencing of the amplicons was done on the Illumina HiSeq platform. The original methods were these. Synthetic template baselines were used to correct PCR bias computationally, reads within Hamming distance 2 were collapsed together, and singletons that could not be merged were discarded. Reads were aligned against IMGT to assign V, D and J genes, CDR3 length and insertions or deletions at six rearrangement sites. Within each subset, clonotype counts were normalized to the number of sorted cells before true diversity and Gini coefficients were calculated with the tcR R package. The overlap coefficient, calculated on TCRB nucleotide sequences, was used to quantify repertoire sharing. In its TCRdb copy, this immuneACCESS table keeps in-frame sequences only and misses some clones. Where compared with another copy, unresolved V genes explain less than half of these, and the others have no known cause. Clonal size and the V and J genes are those of that table, whereas D and trimming came from the DNA. Across this sample there are about 180,000 clones, with about 13% seen only once. The ten largest clonotypes hold about 0.66% of the sample.

Counted from cysteine to phenylalanine, this CDR3 has 16 amino acids. Just CDR3 DNA is preserved here, 48 bases in frame from base 1. Relative to germline, V is missing 0 bases and J is missing 0 bases, with 5 bases of the junction outside any gene match. Reading the germline V gene gives CDR1 SGHRS and CDR2 YFSETQ. This receptor chain uses TRBV5-1 and TRBJ1-1; the junction holds 7 bases that match TRBD1. This receptor was taken from a woman under 30 in good health. The sample was central memory CD4+ T cells from blood. This receptor has the CDR3 CASSLDYRGMNTEAFF. The sequenced DNA: TGCGCCAGCAGCTTGGATTACAGGGGAATGAACACTGAAGCTTTCTTT.